A selection of T cell receptor beta chains follows, all from one sample in a study of blood T cells in healthy people across ages. TCRdb fed the 5' RACE reads into MiXCR, producing one record per CDR3 protein. This sample has around 1,900,000 distinct CDR3 sequences; about two fifths occur once, and the top ten carry more than 20%. The sequenced sample was blood. The receptors here all came from a human donor in good health. The conserved cysteine and the conserved F or W are not part of the CDR3 here. D genes are given only for firm matches.

d_call	v_call	j_call	cdr3_aa
TRBD2	TRBV6-6	TRBJ2-7	ASSYRAGGQTHEQY
-	TRBV7-6	TRBJ1-4	ASSQVDLADEKLF
-	TRBV9	TRBJ1-2	ASSVALGTSGYT
TRBD2	TRBV28	TRBJ2-4	ASMASGGLTVEQY
TRBD1	TRBV25-1	TRBJ2-1	ASSDFRQGAGNEQF
-	TRBV27	TRBJ1-4	ANRAFTSVNEKLF
-	TRBV5-1	TRBJ1-1	ASSSGPLPSDHTEAF
-	TRBV7-9	TRBJ2-5	ASTRGLVGGLQETQY
TRBD2	TRBV5-6	TRBJ2-1	ASSFGEGEQF
TRBD1	TRBV20-1	TRBJ1-2	SAERPGQGFGYT
TRBD1	TRBV6-5	TRBJ1-4	ASSYGQGNTPDEKLF
-	TRBV11-3	TRBJ2-7	ASSLGLQGITDEQY
TRBD2	TRBV24-1	TRBJ2-1	ATSDTGTRGNEQF
-	TRBV9	TRBJ2-1	ASSEGAGVQNEQF
-	TRBV7-8	TRBJ2-1	ASSLAPAYGEF
-	TRBV7-8	TRBJ2-3	ASSLAAEGPLFDTQY
TRBD1	TRBV7-2	TRBJ1-1	ASSLGTGIGAF
-	TRBV5-8	TRBJ1-1	ASPDRNTEAF
-	TRBV4-1	TRBJ1-2	ASSQSGIANYGYT
-	TRBV7-2	TRBJ1-2	ASSRTGTVYGYT
TRBD2	TRBV4-1	TRBJ2-4	ASSLGLAGPLAKNIQY
-	TRBV20-1	TRBJ1-1	SASGGRVTEAF
TRBD1	TRBV5-1	TRBJ2-1	ASSLVQGREQF
-	TRBV3-1	TRBJ1-2	ASSQEARGAGYT
-	TRBV12-3/TRBV12-4	TRBJ2-7	ASSQTLTYEQY
TRBD1	TRBV2	TRBJ2-7	ASSEAGGELTYEQY
-	TRBV18	TRBJ1-1	ASSPKQGNTEAF
TRBD2	TRBV7-3	TRBJ2-3	TSSLLSGGPNTQY
-	TRBV2	TRBJ2-1	ASSDDELFYNEQF
-	TRBV28	TRBJ2-2	ASSPTIGDTGELF
-	TRBV4-1	TRBJ2-1	ASSQGSEQF
TRBD2	TRBV7-2	TRBJ2-7	ASSLFSGRALNEQY
-	TRBV12-3/TRBV12-4	TRBJ2-7	ASSPDSRSSYEQY
-	TRBV25-1	TRBJ2-1	ASSEIGPEQF
-	TRBV13	TRBJ2-1	ASSSEGGASTYNEQF
TRBD2	TRBV28	TRBJ2-7	ASRRGGVRSYEQY
-	TRBV21-1	TRBJ1-2	ASSKGQGYYGYT
-	TRBV5-1	TRBJ2-7	ASSLDREGFYEQY
-	TRBV7-2	TRBJ1-5	ASSPRAGGQPQH
-	TRBV4-1	-	ASNQEQQGGYEQY
TRBD1	TRBV4-1	TRBJ1-6	ASSQDDRGLSPLH
TRBD1	TRBV27	-	ASSLSSGGSYYEQY
-	TRBV6-5	TRBJ2-7	ASRGDAYEQY
-	TRBV4-2	TRBJ2-7	ASSQIGADPSYEQY
TRBD2	TRBV5-1	TRBJ2-1	ASSAGLADRSSYNEQF
TRBD1	TRBV12-3/TRBV12-4	TRBJ1-2	ASRMGTGEPGYGYT
-	TRBV4-1	TRBJ2-1	ASSQVGGKGGF
-	TRBV20-1	TRBJ2-3	SARRSPPPSTDTQY
-	TRBV11-3	TRBJ2-3	ASSFMGSDTQY
TRBD1	TRBV6-1	TRBJ1-3	ASINRVGTGSSGNTIY
-	TRBV5-1	TRBJ2-3	ASSLAAGRTDTQY
TRBD2	TRBV6-5	TRBJ2-1	ASSYSFGLADTNEQF
TRBD1	TRBV29-1	TRBJ1-4	SVEGQGNEKLF
-	TRBV29-1	TRBJ2-7	SAAPWGLLDEQY
-	TRBV7-2	TRBJ2-7	ASSYLRESYEQY
TRBD1	TRBV14	TRBJ1-1	ASSQRQGENTEAF
TRBD1	TRBV7-3	TRBJ1-2	ASSLTPRTGGGGYT
-	TRBV11-2	TRBJ2-1	ASSSAGTTAEQF
-	TRBV7-9	TRBJ2-7	ASSWSQSPPYEQY